This is a list of T cell receptor beta chains from one sample in a study of blood T cell repertoires in COVID-19. The table came from immunoSEQ multiplex PCR; TCRdb's copy has only in-frame clones and leaves some out. Of a few hundred thousand clones in the sample, around 83% are singletons; the top ten hold roughly 4.7%. Sequencing was done on a sample of PBMCs or T cells enriched from blood (not recorded which). These receptors were collected from a man aged 40-55 years who had been exposed to COVID-19. Each CDR3 is given with its conserved first and last residue. The D gene is left open where the match is weak. Expanded clones get a size class; other rows say once, few or many, or leave the size out.

cdr3_nt: TGCGCCAGCAGCTTCCGACTAGCGGGAGCCGGTCAAAACATTCAGTACTTC
cdr3_aa: CASSFRLAGAGQNIQYF
clone_size: .
v_call: TRBV5-1
j_call: TRBJ2-4
d_call: TRBD2

cdr3_nt: TGCGCCAGCAGTCAATGCCTCAGGGGGAAGGACTACGAGCAGTACTTC
cdr3_aa: CASSQCLRGKDYEQYF
clone_size: .
v_call: TRBV23-1
j_call: TRBJ2-7
d_call: TRBD1

cdr3_nt: TGTGCCAGCAGTCGATACATGAACCCCGATGAGCAGTTCTTC
cdr3_aa: CASSRYMNPDEQFF
clone_size: .
v_call: TRBV7-3
j_call: TRBJ2-1
d_call: .

cdr3_nt: TGTGCCAGCAGTTTTCTCGTGGGCAGGAACACTGAAGCTTTCTTT
cdr3_aa: CASSFLVGRNTEAFF
clone_size: .
v_call: TRBV28
j_call: TRBJ1-1
d_call: .

cdr3_nt: TGCAGTGCTAGTGAGCTATTGCAAGAGACCCAGTACTTC
cdr3_aa: CSASELLQETQYF
clone_size: .
v_call: TRBV20-1
j_call: TRBJ2-5
d_call: .

cdr3_nt: TGCGCCAGCAGCTTCGGCCTAGCGGGAGGAGTTCGGAATGAGCAGTTCTTC
cdr3_aa: CASSFGLAGGVRNEQFF
clone_size: .
v_call: TRBV5-1
j_call: TRBJ2-1
d_call: TRBD2

cdr3_nt: TGTGCCAGCAGCGGGACATCTGGAAACACCATATATTTT
cdr3_aa: CASSGTSGNTIYF
clone_size: .
v_call: TRBV6-6
j_call: TRBJ1-3
d_call: .

cdr3_nt: TGTGCCAGCAGCCCCGGACAGGGTGTGGTCGGTAATGAAAAACTGTTTTTT
cdr3_aa: CASSPGQGVVGNEKLFF
clone_size: .
v_call: TRBV11-2
j_call: TRBJ1-4
d_call: TRBD1

cdr3_nt: TGTGCTAGCAGCTTAGACTCGGTAACGGGAAGTGAGCAGTTCTTC
cdr3_aa: CASSLDSVTGSEQFF
clone_size: .
v_call: TRBV7-7
j_call: TRBJ2-1
d_call: .

cdr3_nt: TGTGCCAGCAGTTCGCCCTCGGGTGGAGCGGAGACCCAGTACTTC
cdr3_aa: CASSSPSGGAETQYF
clone_size: .
v_call: TRBV27
j_call: TRBJ2-5
d_call: .

cdr3_nt: TGTGCCAGCAGCTCCCCATACAATGAGCAGTTCTTC
cdr3_aa: CASSSPYNEQFF
clone_size: .
v_call: TRBV11-2
j_call: TRBJ2-1
d_call: .

cdr3_nt: TGTGCCACCAGTGAGCCCACAGACGGGGTTGACCGGGAGCTGTTTTTT
cdr3_aa: CATSEPTDGVDRELFF
clone_size: .
v_call: TRBV24-1
j_call: TRBJ2-2
d_call: .

cdr3_nt: TGTGCCAGCAGCCAATTCCTAGCGGGAGGGACTGATAGCACAGATACGCAGTATTTT
cdr3_aa: CASSQFLAGGTDSTDTQYF
clone_size: .
v_call: TRBV14
j_call: TRBJ2-3
d_call: TRBD2

cdr3_nt: TGTGCCACCAAACCGACAGGCTCCTACAATGAGCAGTTCTTC
cdr3_aa: CATKPTGSYNEQFF
clone_size: .
v_call: TRBV24-1
j_call: TRBJ2-1
d_call: .

cdr3_nt: TGTGCCAGCAGCCCCGGGACTCGGGTCACCGGGGAGCTGTTTTTT
cdr3_aa: CASSPGTRVTGELFF
clone_size: .
v_call: TRBV5-8
j_call: TRBJ2-2
d_call: .

cdr3_nt: TGTGCCACCAGTGACCCCGGGACAGCCTCCTCCTACGAGCAGTACTTC
cdr3_aa: CATSDPGTASSYEQYF
clone_size: .
v_call: TRBV24-1
j_call: TRBJ2-7
d_call: TRBD1

cdr3_nt: TGCGCCAGCAGCTTGGCTGGGACTAGCGGGAGGGCGTCGGGGGAGCAGTACTTC
cdr3_aa: CASSLAGTSGRASGEQYF
clone_size: .
v_call: TRBV5-1
j_call: TRBJ2-7
d_call: TRBD2

cdr3_nt: TGTGCCAGCAGGGCCGACAGCGCTAAGCAAGCTTTCTTT
cdr3_aa: CASRADSAKQAFF
clone_size: .
v_call: TRBV12-3/TRBV12-4
j_call: TRBJ1-1
d_call: .

cdr3_nt: TGTGCCAGCAGCCAAGGAGCGGGAGCATTCACCGGGGAGCTGTTTTTT
cdr3_aa: CASSQGAGAFTGELFF
clone_size: .
v_call: TRBV3-1/TRBV3-2
j_call: TRBJ2-2
d_call: TRBD2

cdr3_nt: TGCAGCGTGGCCGGGACTAGCGGGGGGAGGGCCTACAATGAGCAGTTCTTC
cdr3_aa: CSVAGTSGGRAYNEQFF
clone_size: .
v_call: TRBV29-1
j_call: TRBJ2-1
d_call: TRBD2

cdr3_nt: TGTGCCAGCAGCCGCCTCGGAGTCTCCTACAATGAGCAGTTCTTC
cdr3_aa: CASSRLGVSYNEQFF
clone_size: .
v_call: TRBV7-9
j_call: TRBJ2-1
d_call: .

cdr3_nt: TGCGCCAGCAGCGGACTAGCGGCCTCCTACGAGCAGTACTTC
cdr3_aa: CASSGLAASYEQYF
clone_size: .
v_call: TRBV5-1
j_call: TRBJ2-7
d_call: TRBD2

cdr3_nt: TGTGCCATCAGCCCGGAAGCGGGTGAGCAGTTCTTC
cdr3_aa: CAISPEAGEQFF
clone_size: .
v_call: TRBV10-3
j_call: TRBJ2-1
d_call: .

cdr3_nt: TGTGCCAGCAGCCCGACTCGGTCGCAGACCGGGGAGCTGTTTTTT
cdr3_aa: CASSPTRSQTGELFF
clone_size: .
v_call: TRBV5-5
j_call: TRBJ2-2
d_call: .

cdr3_nt: TGTGCCAGTCGAGGCTCCGGGACAGGGGGCTTCTATAATTCACCCCTCCACTTT
cdr3_aa: CASRGSGTGGFYNSPLHF
clone_size: .
v_call: TRBV19
j_call: TRBJ1-6
d_call: TRBD1

cdr3_nt: TGTGCCAGTAGTCTAACTAGCGGGAGTTCCTACAATGAGCAGTTCTTC
cdr3_aa: CASSLTSGSSYNEQFF
clone_size: .
v_call: TRBV19
j_call: TRBJ2-1
d_call: TRBD2

cdr3_nt: TGCGCCAGCAGCTTGACCTTTCAGGGTCCCCTCCACTTT
cdr3_aa: CASSLTFQGPLHF
clone_size: .
v_call: TRBV5-1
j_call: TRBJ1-6
d_call: .

cdr3_nt: TGTGCCAGTAGTTTATCCGGGACAGGCTTTGGGGAGCTGTTTTTT
cdr3_aa: CASSLSGTGFGELFF
clone_size: .
v_call: TRBV19
j_call: TRBJ2-2
d_call: TRBD1

cdr3_nt: TGTGCCAGCAGCTTCCAGGTGTCCGGGGAGCTGTTTTTT
cdr3_aa: CASSFQVSGELFF
clone_size: few
v_call: TRBV5-5
j_call: TRBJ2-2
d_call: .

cdr3_nt: TGTGCCAGCAGTTTAAGGGCCATCCGAGGAGGTACGCAGTATTTT
cdr3_aa: CASSLRAIRGGTQYF
clone_size: .
v_call: TRBV28
j_call: TRBJ2-3
d_call: .

cdr3_nt: TGTGCCAGCTCACCCTACGCCATGAACACTGAAGCTTTCTTT
cdr3_aa: CASSPYAMNTEAFF
clone_size: .
v_call: TRBV18
j_call: TRBJ1-1
d_call: .

cdr3_nt: TGTGCCAGCTCACCAGGGACAGGGCATGGCTACACCTTC
cdr3_aa: CASSPGTGHGYTF
clone_size: .
v_call: TRBV18
j_call: TRBJ1-2
d_call: TRBD1

cdr3_nt: TGTGCCATCAGTGCCGGGACGGGAGAGGTTGGCTACACCTTC
cdr3_aa: CAISAGTGEVGYTF
clone_size: .
v_call: TRBV10-3
j_call: TRBJ1-2
d_call: .

cdr3_nt: TGTGCCAGCAGCCCCGGACAGGGGGAAGTAAATGAGCAGTTCTTC
cdr3_aa: CASSPGQGEVNEQFF
clone_size: .
v_call: TRBV7-9
j_call: TRBJ2-1
d_call: TRBD1

cdr3_nt: TGTGCCAGCAGCAAGGGGGGGCCCTTGGTTGAGCAGTTCTTC
cdr3_aa: CASSKGGPLVEQFF
clone_size: .
v_call: TRBV7-9
j_call: TRBJ2-1
d_call: .

cdr3_nt: TGTGCTAGTGGCCCCCCGGCGGGGAGGAGGTACTTC
cdr3_aa: CASGPPAGRRYF
clone_size: .
v_call: TRBV12-5
j_call: TRBJ2-7
d_call: .

cdr3_nt: TGTGCCAGTAGTAACCCAGGGGACAGGGGAACCGATCTCCACTTT
cdr3_aa: CASSNPGDRGTDLHF
clone_size: .
v_call: TRBV19
j_call: TRBJ1-6
d_call: TRBD1

cdr3_nt: TGTGCCATCAGTGAGTCGATAGGCACAGATACGCAGTATTTT
cdr3_aa: CAISESIGTDTQYF
clone_size: .
v_call: TRBV10-3
j_call: TRBJ2-3
d_call: .

cdr3_nt: TGTGCCAGCAGCCCTACCCCGCTCTCTTCCACCGGGGAGCTGTTTTTT
cdr3_aa: CASSPTPLSSTGELFF
clone_size: .
v_call: TRBV9
j_call: TRBJ2-2
d_call: .

cdr3_nt: TGTGCCAGCTCCAATGGGCCCAACACTGAAGCTTTCTTT
cdr3_aa: CASSNGPNTEAFF
clone_size: many
v_call: TRBV18
j_call: TRBJ1-1
d_call: .

cdr3_nt: TGTGCCAGCACCTGGGGCGGGAGGAACACCGGGGAGCTGTTTTTT
cdr3_aa: CASTWGGRNTGELFF
clone_size: .
v_call: TRBV7-3
j_call: TRBJ2-2
d_call: TRBD2